The rows below give T cell receptor beta chains drawn from one sample of a study of T cells in localized non-small cell lung cancer. The method was immunoSEQ multiplex PCR; TCRdb's version includes in-frame clones alone and lacks a portion of them. This repertoire shows some 64,000 clones, about 90% found once; its top ten account for approximately 2%. Material: peripheral blood, obtained before any cancer treatment. These receptors were obtained from a woman between 35 and 75 years old with stage I lung adenocarcinoma. Each CDR3 is given with its conserved first and last residue. D genes are given only for firm matches. Expanded clones are given a class, and other clones once, few, many or no size at all.

>NA|TRBV28|few|TRBJ2-7
TGTGCCAGCAGTGCACAAGGAGCGAACGGGGGCTACGAGCAGTACTTC
CASSAQGANGGYEQYF
>NA|TRBV30|NA|TRBJ1-1
TGTGCCTGGAGTAGGAGGACTGAAGCTTTCTTT
CAWSRRTEAFF
>NA|TRBV19|NA|TRBJ2-3
TGTGCCAGTAGTATATACTACGCGGCATATAGCACAGATACGCAGTATTTT
CASSIYYAAYSTDTQYF
>NA|TRBV2|NA|TRBJ2-7
TGTGCCAGCAGTGCAACCTTAAGCGAGCAGTACTTC
CASSATLSEQYF
>NA|TRBV7-2|NA|TRBJ1-4
TGTGCCAGCAGCCGGGGGTCGACTAATGAAAAACTGTTTTTT
CASSRGSTNEKLFF
>NA|TRBV6-5|NA|TRBJ2-7
TGTGCCAGCAGCCCCGGGCGCCGAGTCGAGCAGTACTTC
CASSPGRRVEQYF
>NA|TRBV30|few|TRBJ1-1
TGTGCCGGAACAAGGGCTGAAGCTTTCTTT
CAGTRAEAFF
>NA|TRBV5-1|once|TRBJ1-1
TGCGCCAGCAGCTTTACAGGTATCAACACTGAAGCTTTCTTT
CASSFTGINTEAFF
>NA|TRBV29-1|NA|TRBJ2-2
TGCAGCGTGAGTGGGGACACCGGGGAGCTGTTTTTT
CSVSGDTGELFF
>NA|TRBV7-2|NA|TRBJ2-1
TGTGCCAGCAGCTTAGACGGGACACTTCAAGGCAATGAGCAGTTCTTC
CASSLDGTLQGNEQFF
>TRBD1|TRBV19|once|TRBJ1-1
TGTGCCAGTAGTATCTATCAGGGGGACCCACTGCAAGCTTTCTTT
CASSIYQGDPLQAFF
>NA|TRBV28|NA|TRBJ1-4
TGTGCCAGCAGCCGCGACAGGAAAGCTGAAAAACTGTTTTTT
CASSRDRKAEKLFF
>NA|TRBV27|NA|TRBJ1-1
TGTGCCAGCAGTCTTGGTGGCAGATTGAACACTGAAGCTTTCTTT
CASSLGGRLNTEAFF
>TRBD1|TRBV7-2|NA|TRBJ2-2
TGTGCCAGCAGCCGCACCCCGGGACAGGGAAACACCGGGGAGCTGTTTTTT
CASSRTPGQGNTGELFF
>TRBD1|TRBV9|NA|TRBJ1-2
TGTGCCAGCAGCCCCCCCCCGGGACAGGGGAGCTATGGCTACACCTTC
CASSPPPGQGSYGYTF
>NA|TRBV5-1|NA|TRBJ2-3
TGCGCCAGCAGCTTGGCCCCAGGGATGGCTAGCACAGATACGCAGTATTTT
CASSLAPGMASTDTQYF
>NA|TRBV2|NA|TRBJ2-3
TGTGCCAGCAGTGAAAGGGACACAGGCGGTACGCAGTATTTT
CASSERDTGGTQYF
>NA|TRBV18|NA|TRBJ1-4
TGTGCCAGCTCACCAATCAGATCCGGTGAAAAACTGTTTTTT
CASSPIRSGEKLFF
>TRBD2|TRBV4-2|once|TRBJ2-1
TGTGCCAGCAGCTCACAGCGGGGGGGGCACAATGAGCAGTTCTTC
CASSSQRGGHNEQFF
>TRBD1|TRBV18|NA|TRBJ1-5
TGTGCCAGCTCACCTATGACAGGGAGCGGTCAGCCCCAGCATTTT
CASSPMTGSGQPQHF
>NA|TRBV4-2|NA|TRBJ1-3
TGTGCCAGCAGCCTACACAGCTCTGGAAACACCATATATTTT
CASSLHSSGNTIYF
>NA|TRBV4-2|NA|TRBJ1-1
TGTGCCAGCAGCCCGACTCTGGGTGAAACTGAAGCTTTCTTT
CASSPTLGETEAFF
>NA|TRBV5-4|NA|TRBJ2-3
TGTGCCAGCAGCTTGGGGGACGGCACAGATACGCAGTATTTT
CASSLGDGTDTQYF
>TRBD2|TRBV18|once|TRBJ2-7
TGTGCCAGCTCACCACGGGGGCCTAGCGGGGACTCCTACGAGCAGTACTTC
CASSPRGPSGDSYEQYF
>NA|TRBV30|NA|TRBJ1-2
TGTGCCTGGAGCGGAGAGGGAAGCTACACCTTC
CAWSGEGSYTF
>NA|TRBV7-9|NA|TRBJ2-7
TGTGCCTGCGGAGGGGAACGGGACGAGCAGTACTTC
CACGGERDEQYF
>NA|TRBV28|NA|TRBJ1-1
TGTGCCAGCAGTGGGACACCGAACACTGAAGCTTTCTTT
CASSGTPNTEAFF
>NA|TRBV11-3|NA|TRBJ2-7
TGTGCCAGCAGCTTAAGGGACAAAACCTACGAGCAGTACTTC
CASSLRDKTYEQYF
>TRBD2|TRBV7-9|NA|TRBJ2-1
TGTGCCAGCAGCTTAAGTCGGACTAGCCTCAATGAGCAGTTCTTC
CASSLSRTSLNEQFF
>NA|TRBV14|NA|TRBJ2-5
TGTGCCAGCAGCCAGAACCAAGAGACCCAGTACTTC
CASSQNQETQYF
>TRBD1|TRBV12-5|NA|TRBJ1-1
TGTGCTAGTGGTTTGACCCGGACAGGGAACACTGAAGCTTTCTTT
CASGLTRTGNTEAFF
>NA|TRBV19|NA|TRBJ2-3
TGTGCCAGTAGTCGGGGGGCCACAGATACGCAGTATTTT
CASSRGATDTQYF
>TRBD1|TRBV5-5|NA|TRBJ1-5
TGTGCCAGCAGCTTCGGGACAGGGGGCTTTGGAGGCAATCAGCCCCAGCATTTT
CASSFGTGGFGGNQPQHF
>TRBD2|TRBV29-1|once|TRBJ2-5
TGCAGCGTTGAAGATCCCAGCGGGAGACGGAAGACCCAGTACTTC
CSVEDPSGRRKTQYF
>TRBD1|TRBV19|NA|TRBJ1-1
TGTGCCAGTAGTATACAGGGGGCCATCACTGAAGCTTTCTTT
CASSIQGAITEAFF
>NA|TRBV30|NA|TRBJ1-2
TGTGCCTGGAGTGTAACCGGCGAAAGTGGCTACACCTTC
CAWSVTGESGYTF
>TRBD2|TRBV18|NA|TRBJ2-2
TGTGCCAGCTCCCCTGGACTAGCGGGAGCCACCGGGGAGCTGTTTTTT
CASSPGLAGATGELFF
>TRBD2|TRBV6-5|NA|TRBJ2-7
TGTGCCAGCACCTCCGGGACTAGCAGCCACGAGCAGTACTTC
CASTSGTSSHEQYF
>TRBD2|TRBV9|NA|TRBJ2-3
TGTGCCAGCAGGGCAGGGACTAGCGGCACAGATACGCAGTATTTT
CASRAGTSGTDTQYF
>TRBD1|TRBV19|few|TRBJ1-2
TGTGCCAGTAGCCCAGACAGGGCTGGGGTTGGCTACACCTTC
CASSPDRAGVGYTF